A single sample gave rise to the 21 T cell receptor beta chains below, sequenced in a study of blood T cell repertoires in COVID-19. Here immunoSEQ multiplex PCR was the method, and the copy in TCRdb shows in-frame clones only, minus some. The sample has fewer than 50,000 clones; roughly nine tenths are singletons. Sequencing was carried out using peripheral blood. Receptors originate from a man aged 45-65 years with COVID-19, enrolled during active disease.

This sequence joins TRBV5-1 and TRBJ2-2, with D uncertain. The CDR3 runs to 14 residues. The germline V gene has CDR1 SGHRS and CDR2 YFSETQ. V lost 4 bases, J lost 6 bases, and 13 bases lay in between. CDR3 sequence (DNA): TGCGCCAGCAGCGGGTTAATCGGGTCCGGGGAGCTGTTTTTT. Translating it yields CASSGLIGSGELFF. Complete variable domain (other parts from reference TRBV5-1 and TRBJ2-2): KAGVTQTPRYLIKTRGQQVTLSCSPISGHRSVSWYQQTPGQGLQFLFEYFSETQRNKGNFPGRFSGRQFSNSRSEMNVSTLELGDSALYLCASSGLIGSGELFFGEGSRLTVL.

The V gene is TRBV6-2 or TRBV6-3, the J gene TRBJ1-5; 11 bases fit TRBD1. The CDR3 length is 15 residues. Trimming at V came to 4 bases and at J to 3 bases, leaving 2 bases not matched to a gene. Germline-derived CDR1 and CDR2 are MNHEY and SVGEGT. CDR3 protein: CASSWDRGDNQPQHF. The CDR3 DNA reads TGTGCCAGCAGTTGGGACAGGGGGGACAATCAGCCCCAGCATTTT.

The chain is built from TRBV6-8 and TRBJ2-3, with 13 positions matching TRBD2. The germline V gene encodes CDR1 MNHGY and CDR2 SAAAGT. After removal of 5 bases from V and 7 bases from J, the junction contained 6 bases not matched to a gene. This CDR3 spans 15 amino acids. In nucleotides, the CDR3 is TGTGCCAGCAGTCGGACTAGCGGGAGAAAGAATACGCAGTATTTT. Translating it yields CASSRTSGRKNTQYF.

The chain has TRBV6-2 or TRBV6-3 and TRBJ2-7; D may be TRBD2 (6 bases). The CDR3 runs 12 residues. Germline V CDR1 and CDR2: MNHEY, SVGEGT. V lost 6 bases and J lost 4, with 10 bases in between. CDR3 coding DNA: TGTGCCAGCAGCGGGAGCGTTTACGAGCAGTACTTC. Translating gives CASSGSVYEQYF.

J is TRBJ1-5 and V is TRBV6-5; tentatively, D is TRBD1 (6 bases). Trimming shortened V by 5 bases and J by 3 bases, and 14 bases separated the two germline ends. The CDR3 is made up of 15 amino acids. Germline-derived CDR1 and CDR2 are MNHEY and SVGAGI. The DNA of the CDR3 is TGTGCCAGCAGTCCCCAAACAGGGAACAATCAGCCCCAGCATTTT. The encoded protein is CASSPQTGNNQPQHF.

The chain recombines TRBV10-1 with TRBJ2-2, with 7 bases matching TRBD1. CDR1 is WNHNN, CDR2 SYGVQD, per germline (reference sequence). This CDR3 contains 14 residues. J was trimmed by 3 bases and V by 9 bases; bases with no gene match: 7. CDR3 DNA: TGCGCCAGAATCCGGGACAGATACACCGGGGAGCTGTTTTTT. As protein: CARIRDRYTGELFF.

This rearrangement joins TRBV7-6 to TRBJ1-2, with TRBD1 as a possible D gene (5 bases). V dropped 5 bases and J dropped 4 bases, with 11 bases sitting between them. The CDR3 is made up of 13 amino acids. CDR1 is SGHVS, CDR2 FNYEAQ, per germline. For the CDR3, the DNA is TGTGCCAGCAGCGGCCCGGGGGGCTATGGCTACACCTTC. Its translation is CASSGPGGYGYTF.

The genes are TRBV19 and TRBJ2-3; a weak D match, TRBD1 (6 bases). V gave up 5 bases and J gave up 6 bases, with 24 bases separating them. Germline loops: CDR1 LNHDA, CDR2 SQIVND (reference sequence). This CDR3 has 17 amino acids. CDR3 nucleotides: TGTGCCAGTAGTCCCCGGGGCGCGGACAGCGAGGGGGATACGCAGTATTTT. Amino acids: CASSPRGADSEGDTQYF.

This clone turned up a few times. The rearrangement uses TRBV15 and TRBJ2-7; D is unclear. CDR1 and CDR2 from the germline V gene are LNHNV and YYDKDF (reference sequence). V lost 1 base, J lost 3 bases, and 10 bases lay in between. The length of the CDR3 is 14 residues. This chain's CDR3 is CATSRGGFGYEQYF. The CDR3 DNA is TGTGCCACCAGCAGAGGCGGTTTCGGCTACGAGCAGTACTTC.

This chain uses TRBV6-2 or TRBV6-3 with TRBJ1-5, with D possibly TRBD1 on 5 matching bases. Germline CDR1 is MNHEY and CDR2 is SVGEGT. This CDR3 has 12 amino acids. Trimming pared 6 bases from V and 7 bases from J, leaving 10 bases between. The CDR3 bases are TGTGCCAGCAGCCTAGGGGCCCAGCCCCAGCATTTT. It encodes CASSLGAQPQHF.

The gene calls are TRBV6-5 and TRBJ1-1; 7 bases are shared with TRBD1. This CDR3 is built from 14 residues. In germline, CDR1 is MNHEY, CDR2 SVGAGI. Losses at the gene ends were 8 bases for V and 1 base for J; bases not matched to a gene: 7. The CDR3 spells CASHRGTANTEAFF. CDR3 DNA: TGTGCCAGCCACCGCGGGACAGCGAACACTGAAGCTTTCTTT.

A few counts support this clone. The chain couples TRBV5-1 to TRBJ2-1; 11 nucleotides align to TRBD1. Trimming took 0 bases from V and 7 from J; bases not matched to a gene: 3. CDR3 length: 15 amino acids. CDR1 is SGHRS, CDR2 YFSETQ, per germline. CDR3 bases: TGCGCCAGCAGCTTGGACGGACAGGGGGCGAATGAGCAGTTCTTC. Translated: CASSLDGQGANEQFF.

This clone was observed a single time. The chain joins TRBV18 to TRBJ1-1; D is undetermined. V gave up 5 bases and J gave up 3 bases, with 10 bases separating them. CDR3 length equals 13 residues. The germline gives CDR1 KGHSH, CDR2 LQKENI. CDR3 sequence reads: CASSIDTYTEAFF. In DNA form, the CDR3 reads TGTGCCAGCTCAATCGACACATACACTGAAGCTTTCTTT.

This chain connects TRBV7-9 to TRBJ2-5; D is unresolved. Germline loops: CDR1 SEHNR, CDR2 FQNEAQ (reference sequence). V was clipped by 5 bases and J by 7 bases, with 17 bases between them. The CDR3 extends over 14 amino acids. The CDR3 protein is CASSPEAYSGTQYF. The CDR3 region has the DNA TGTGCCAGCAGCCCCGAAGCCTACTCGGGGACCCAGTACTTC. The full variable domain, in which reference TRBV7-9 and TRBJ2-5 provide the parts outside the CDR3, is DTGVSQNPRHKITKRGQNVTFRCDPISEHNRLYWYRQTLGQGPEFLTYFQNEAQLEKSRLLSDRFSAERPKGSFSTLEIQRTEQGDSAMYLCASSPEAYSGTQYFGPGTRLLVL.

The V and J genes are TRBV2 and TRBJ1-1, with 11 bases that match TRBD1. The germline V gene has CDR1 SNHLY and CDR2 FYNNEI. The CDR3 covers 16 residues. The J segment lost 0 bases and the V segment lost 7 bases, leaving 7 bases of the junction unmatched. For the CDR3, the DNA is TGTGCCAGCACAAAGGACAGGGGGCATATGAACACTGAAGCTTTCTTT. Encoded protein: CASTKDRGHMNTEAFF.

The chain couples TRBV13 to TRBJ2-5; 14 nucleotides agree with TRBD2. The CDR3 contains 19 residues. CDR1 is PRHDT, CDR2 FYEKMQ, per germline (reference sequence). V shed 2 bases, J shed 5 bases, and the junction held 13 bases outside the gene matches. DNA for the CDR3: TGTGCCAGCAGCTTATTAACGGGACTAGCGGGAGCCGGGGGGGAGACCCAGTACTTC. As protein: CASSLLTGLAGAGGETQYF.

This sequence joins TRBV7-2 and TRBJ1-1, with D uncertain. Trimming pared 3 bases from V and 3 bases from J, leaving 8 bases between. The CDR3 is 13 amino acids. Germline CDR1 and CDR2: SGHTA and FQGNSA. CDR3 in DNA: TGTGCCAGCAGCTTTGTCGAGGACACTGAAGCTTTCTTT. Encoded protein: CASSFVEDTEAFF.

The chain is built from TRBV5-6 and TRBJ2-7; 7 nucleotides line up with TRBD2. J was trimmed by 6 bases and V by 0 bases; bases with no gene match: 9. This CDR3 spans 15 amino acids. Germline loops: CDR1 SGHDT, CDR2 YYEEEE. The DNA of the CDR3 is TGTGCCAGCAGCTTGGCCGGGGAGGGAGGCGGCGAGCAGTACTTC. This encodes CASSLAGEGGGEQYF.

This chain uses TRBV4-2 with TRBJ1-5, with TRBD1 identical over 11 bases. Germline-derived CDR1 and CDR2 are LGHNA and YNFKEQ. This CDR3 region has 17 residues. Trimming took 1 base from V and 3 from J; bases not matched to a gene: 5. CDR3 sequence: CASSQGGTGGYNQPQHF. The DNA of the CDR3 is TGTGCCAGCAGCCAAGGAGGGACAGGGGGTTACAATCAGCCCCAGCATTTT.

The V gene is TRBV2, the J gene TRBJ2-7; D perhaps matches TRBD2 (6 bases). CDR3 length: 18 amino acids. Germline CDR1 SNHLY, CDR2 FYNNEI. V lost 6 bases and J 4 bases, leaving 28 bases between the germline ends. The CDR3 spells CASSERVSVDGRSYEQYF. The CDR3 bases are TGTGCCAGCAGCGAGAGGGTATCTGTTGACGGGAGATCGTACGAGCAGTACTTC.

The chain links TRBV19 to TRBJ1-2; 7 bases are shared with TRBD1. V gave up 4 bases and J gave up 7 bases; unmatched junction bases: 9. CDR1 LNHDA and CDR2 SQIVND come from the germline V gene (reference sequence). This CDR3 spans 14 amino acids. As DNA, the CDR3 is TGTGCCAGTAGTACAGGACAGGTTGCCAGTGGCTACACCTTC. It yields the protein CASSTGQVASGYTF.